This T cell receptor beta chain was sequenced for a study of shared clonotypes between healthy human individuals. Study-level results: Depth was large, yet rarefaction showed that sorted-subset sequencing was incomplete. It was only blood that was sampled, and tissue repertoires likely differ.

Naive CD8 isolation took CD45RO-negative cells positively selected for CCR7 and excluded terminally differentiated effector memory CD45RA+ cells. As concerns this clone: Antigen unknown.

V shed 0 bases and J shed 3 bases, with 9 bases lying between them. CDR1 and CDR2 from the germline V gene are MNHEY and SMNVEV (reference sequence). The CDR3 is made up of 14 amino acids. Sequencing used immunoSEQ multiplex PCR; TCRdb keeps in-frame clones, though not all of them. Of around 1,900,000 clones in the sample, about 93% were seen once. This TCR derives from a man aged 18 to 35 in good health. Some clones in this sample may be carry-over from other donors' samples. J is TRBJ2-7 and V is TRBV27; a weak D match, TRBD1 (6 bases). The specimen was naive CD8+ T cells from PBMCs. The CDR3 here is CASSLSQTGYEQYF. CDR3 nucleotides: TGTGCCAGCAGTTTATCCCAGACAGGCTACGAGCAGTACTTC.